Each of the 18 T cell receptor beta chains below was sequenced from the same sample in a study of cytomegalovirus exposure and HLA in healthy donors. It was with 60 Vbeta and 13 Jbeta primers that the PCR ran. Sequencing used immunoSEQ multiplex PCR; TCRdb keeps in-frame clones, though not all of them. This listing includes more than 100,000 clones. Specimen: PBMCs. Receptors originate from a woman between 40 and 50 years old in good health and CMV-seronegative.

V usage is TRBV7-2 and J usage is TRBJ1-1; D is possibly TRBD1 (6 bases). V was trimmed by 5 bases and J by 0 bases, leaving 10 bases between them. CDR1 and CDR2 (germline): SGHTA, FQGNSA. There are 14 residues in the CDR3. The CDR3 bases are TGTGCCAGCAGCAGCCACAGGGTGAACACTGAAGCTTTCTTT. Translation: CASSSHRVNTEAFF.

This rearrangement joins TRBV19 to TRBJ1-5; D is undetermined. Germline CDR1 and CDR2: LNHDA and SQIVND (reference sequence). The V gene lost 1 base and the J gene lost 0 bases, with 10 bases spanning the gap. CDR3 length: 16 amino acids. CDR3 sequence: CASSIGGGYSNQPQHF. In DNA form, the CDR3 reads TGTGCCAGTAGTATAGGAGGCGGGTATAGCAATCAGCCCCAGCATTTT.

The chain recombines TRBV4-2 with TRBJ2-1, with 10 bases matching TRBD2. After removal of 4 bases from V and 4 bases from J, the junction contained 7 bases not matched to a gene. The CDR3 is 16 residues long. Per germline, CDR1 LGHNA and CDR2 YNFKEQ. The CDR3 here is CASSLSSGGRYNEQFF. CDR3 nucleotides: TGTGCCAGCAGCCTGTCTAGCGGGGGCCGTTACAATGAGCAGTTCTTC.

The rearrangement links TRBV5-8 to TRBJ2-6, with D unresolved. Trimming shortened V by 5 bases and J by 0 bases, and 9 bases separated the two germline ends. The CDR3 covers 15 residues. Germline CDR1 is SGHTS and CDR2 is YDEGEE. Written as DNA, the CDR3 is TGTGCCAGCAGTTATTCAGACTCTGGGGCCAACGTCCTGACTTTC. Encoded protein: CASSYSDSGANVLTF.

The chain couples TRBV19 to TRBJ1-6; 9 bases align to TRBD1. CDR3 length equals 15 residues. Trimming cost V 6 bases and J 6 bases; bases outside gene matches: 6. Germline V gene lookup returns CDR1 LNHDA and CDR2 SQIVND (reference sequence). The chain's CDR3 is CASSTQGASNSPLHF. DNA of the CDR3: TGTGCCAGTAGCACACAGGGGGCCTCTAATTCACCCCTCCACTTT.

The chain has TRBV15 and TRBJ2-3; the D gene is possibly TRBD1 (6 bases). CDR1 is LNHNV and CDR2 is YYDKDF in the germline V gene (reference sequence). Deletions cut 0 bases from V and 6 bases from J, with 13 bases between. There are 15 residues in the CDR3. The CDR3 bases are TGTGCCACCAGCAGAGACCGCGTTAGGGGGGATACGCAGTATTTT. It translates to CATSRDRVRGDTQYF. The full variable domain, rest sourced from reference TRBV15 and TRBJ2-3, is DAMVIQNPRYQVTQFGKPVTLSCSQTLNHNVMYWYQQKSSQAPKLLFHYYDKDFNNEADTPDNFQSRRPNTSFCFLDIRSPGLGDTAMYLCATSRDRVRGDTQYFGPGTRLTVL.

The chain couples TRBV5-4 to TRBJ2-1; 8 positions agree with TRBD1. CDR1 SGHNT and CDR2 YYREEE come from the germline V gene (reference sequence). V trimming: 1 base; J trimming: 7 bases; junction bases outside the gene matches: 1. The CDR3 totals 13 residues. The CDR3 bases are TGTGCCAGCAGCTTGACAGGGGGAAATGAGCAGTTCTTC. It translates to CASSLTGGNEQFF. The entire variable domain, with the rest obtained from reference TRBV5-4 and TRBJ2-1, is as follows: ETGVTQSPTHLIKTRGQQVTLRCSSQSGHNTVSWYQQALGQGPQFIFQYYREEENGRGNFPPRFSGLQFPNYSSELNVNALELDDSALYLCASSLTGGNEQFFGPGTRLTVL.

J is TRBJ1-5 and V is TRBV5-6; 9 bases are shared with TRBD1. With V trimmed by 4 bases and J by 0 bases, 14 bases remained unmatched. The germline gives CDR1 SGHDT, CDR2 YYEEEE. This CDR3 is 19 amino acids long. The CDR3 here is CASSRGQGILLYSNQPQHF. DNA of the CDR3: TGTGCCAGCAGCCGGGGACAGGGCATCCTCCTTTATAGCAATCAGCCCCAGCATTTT.

The chain combines TRBV27 with TRBJ1-1; TRBD1 might be the D (5 bases). Germline V gene data show CDR1 as MNHEY and CDR2 as SMNVEV (reference sequence). This CDR3 is built from 14 residues. Trimming stripped 3 bases from V and 4 bases from J, with 12 bases between. CDR3 amino acids: CASSFRQGVTEAFF. CDR3 DNA: TGTGCCAGCAGTTTCAGGCAGGGTGTCACTGAAGCTTTCTTT.

The chain links TRBV28 to TRBJ1-2; 7 bases are shared with TRBD1. Unmatched junction bases numbered 2, after V lost 5 bases and J lost 2 bases. This CDR3 region has 13 residues. From germline, CDR1 is MDHEN and CDR2 SYDVKM. The CDR3 sequence: CASSRQGNYGYTF. The CDR3, as DNA: TGTGCCAGCAGTCGACAGGGAAACTATGGCTACACCTTC.

J is TRBJ2-5 and V is TRBV9, with no clear D. V was pared by 1 base and J by 5 bases, with 3 bases between. Germline-derived CDR1 and CDR2 are SGDLS and YYNGEE. The CDR3 loop spans 11 amino acids. CDR3 sequence (DNA): TGTGCCAGCAGCGTATCGGAGACCCAGTACTTC. The encoded protein is CASSVSETQYF. Full variable domain (remainder filled in from reference TRBV9 and TRBJ2-5): DSGVTQTPKHLITATGQRVTLRCSPRSGDLSVYWYQQSLDQGLQFLIQYYNGEERAKGNILERFSAQQFPDLHSELNLSSLELGDSALYFCASSVSETQYFGPGTRLLVL.

The chain is built from TRBV7-2 and TRBJ2-6, with D hard to call. CDR1 is SGHTA and CDR2 is FQGNSA in the germline V gene. The CDR3 sequence is 15 residues long. Trimming took off 3 bases at V and 2 bases at J, with 8 bases between the two ends. The CDR3 sequence is CASSLAAPGANVLTF. DNA of the CDR3: TGTGCCAGCAGCTTGGCCGCTCCTGGGGCCAACGTCCTGACTTTC.

V and J are TRBV27 and TRBJ2-7, with 7 bases lining up with TRBD1. The CDR3 runs to 13 residues. Germline V gene sequence: CDR1 MNHEY, CDR2 SMNVEV (reference sequence). Germline trimming cut 4 bases from V and 7 bases from J; bases unmatched to any gene: 7. The CDR3 nucleotides are TGTGCCAGCAGTTCCCGACAGGGATTTGAGCAGTACTTC. Amino acids: CASSSRQGFEQYF.

The chain uses TRBV6-5 and TRBJ1-5; unclear D gene. Germline V gene data show CDR1 as MNHEY and CDR2 as SVGAGI. The CDR3 is 16 residues long. The ends were cut back, 0 bases at V and 0 bases at J, with 9 bases in the middle. This chain's CDR3 is CASSYSAFGSNQPQHF. The DNA of the CDR3 is TGTGCCAGCAGTTACTCCGCATTCGGTAGCAATCAGCCCCAGCATTTT.

The chain has TRBV28 and TRBJ1-2; no clear D gene. From germline, CDR1 is MDHEN and CDR2 SYDVKM. The V end lost 10 bases, the J end lost 1 base, and 16 bases lay between the germline ends. The CDR3 is made up of 14 amino acids. CDR3 in DNA: TGTGCCAACACCCGCCTTCAGGATAACTATGGCTACACCTTC. Translating it yields CANTRLQDNYGYTF.

The rearrangement links TRBV15 to TRBJ1-3; no clear D gene. The CDR3 totals 17 residues. V was trimmed by 3 bases and J by 1 base, leaving 16 bases between them. The germline V gene encodes CDR1 LNHNV and CDR2 YYDKDF (reference sequence). CDR3: CATSRVSGLPSGNTIYF. The CDR3 DNA follows: TGTGCCACCAGCAGGGTTAGTGGGCTGCCTTCTGGAAACACCATATATTTT.

The chain combines TRBV5-1 with TRBJ1-2, with 8 bases matching TRBD1. This CDR3 region has 16 residues. J gave up 7 bases and V 0 bases, and 11 bases lay outside the gene matches. CDR1 is SGHRS, CDR2 YFSETQ, per germline. This CDR3 reads CASSLALTGGTGGYTF. The CDR3 region has the DNA TGCGCCAGCAGCTTGGCTCTAACAGGGGGGACTGGTGGCTACACCTTC.

The genes are TRBV10-3 and TRBJ2-3, with TRBD2 matching 7 bases. The junction had 10 bases not matched to a gene; V was cut back by 7 bases and J by 3 bases. The CDR3 is made up of 15 amino acids. Germline V gives CDR1 ENHRY, CDR2 SYGVKD. CDR3 amino acids: CAITDPSAGTDTQYF. The CDR3 nucleotides are TGTGCCATCACCGACCCCTCAGCGGGGACAGATACGCAGTATTTT.